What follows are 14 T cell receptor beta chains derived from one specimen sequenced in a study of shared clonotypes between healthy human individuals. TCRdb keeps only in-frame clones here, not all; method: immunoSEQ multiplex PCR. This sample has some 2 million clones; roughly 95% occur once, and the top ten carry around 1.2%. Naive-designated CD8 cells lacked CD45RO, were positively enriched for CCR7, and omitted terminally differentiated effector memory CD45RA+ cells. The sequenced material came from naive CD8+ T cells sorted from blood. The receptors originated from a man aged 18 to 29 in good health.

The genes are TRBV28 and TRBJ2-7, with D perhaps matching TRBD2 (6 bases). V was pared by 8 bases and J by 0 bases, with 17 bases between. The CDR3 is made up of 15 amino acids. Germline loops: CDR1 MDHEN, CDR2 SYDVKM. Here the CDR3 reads CASSSLAESSYEQYF. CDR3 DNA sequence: TGTGCCAGCTCCAGTTTAGCGGAGAGCTCCTACGAGCAGTACTTC. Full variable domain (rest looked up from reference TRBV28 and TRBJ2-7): DVKVTQSSRYLVKRTGEKVFLECVQDMDHENMFWYRQDPGLGLRLIYFSYDVKMKEKGDIPEGYSVSREKKERFSLILESASTNQTSMYLCASSSLAESSYEQYFGPGTRLTVT.

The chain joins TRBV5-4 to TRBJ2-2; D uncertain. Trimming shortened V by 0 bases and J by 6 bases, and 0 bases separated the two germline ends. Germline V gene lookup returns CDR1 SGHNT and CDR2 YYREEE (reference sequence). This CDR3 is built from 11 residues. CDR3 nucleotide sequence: TGTGCCAGCAGCTTGGCCGGGGAGCTGTTTTTT. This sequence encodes CASSLAGELFF. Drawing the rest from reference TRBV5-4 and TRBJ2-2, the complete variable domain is ETGVTQSPTHLIKTRGQQVTLRCSSQSGHNTVSWYQQALGQGPQFIFQYYREEENGRGNFPPRFSGLQFPNYSSELNVNALELDDSALYLCASSLAGELFFGEGSRLTVL.

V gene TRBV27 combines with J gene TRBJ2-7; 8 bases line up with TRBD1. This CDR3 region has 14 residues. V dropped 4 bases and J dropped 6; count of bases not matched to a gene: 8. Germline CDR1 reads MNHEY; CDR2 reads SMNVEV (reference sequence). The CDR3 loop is CASSSLDRAFEQYF. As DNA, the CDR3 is TGTGCCAGCAGTTCATTGGACAGGGCGTTCGAGCAGTACTTC.

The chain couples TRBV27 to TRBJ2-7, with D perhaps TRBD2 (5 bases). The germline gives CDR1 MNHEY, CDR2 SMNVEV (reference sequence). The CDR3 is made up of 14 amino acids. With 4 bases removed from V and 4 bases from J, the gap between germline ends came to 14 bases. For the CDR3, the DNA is TGTGCCAGCAGTTCCGCGGGCAGGCGATACGAGCAGTACTTC. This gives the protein CASSSAGRRYEQYF.

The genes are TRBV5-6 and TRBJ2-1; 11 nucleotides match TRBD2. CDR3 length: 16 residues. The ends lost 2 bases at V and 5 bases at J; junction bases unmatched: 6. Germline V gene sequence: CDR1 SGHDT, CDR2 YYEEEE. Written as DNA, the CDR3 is TGTGCCAGCAGCTTAACCCCGGGACTAGCGGACAATGAGCAGTTCTTC. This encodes CASSLTPGLADNEQFF. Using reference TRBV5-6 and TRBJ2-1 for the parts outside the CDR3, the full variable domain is DAGVTQSPTHLIKTRGQQVTLRCSPKSGHDTVSWYQQALGQGPQFIFQYYEEEERQRGNFPDRFSGHQFPNYSSELNVNALLLGDSALYLCASSLTPGLADNEQFFGPGTRLTVL.

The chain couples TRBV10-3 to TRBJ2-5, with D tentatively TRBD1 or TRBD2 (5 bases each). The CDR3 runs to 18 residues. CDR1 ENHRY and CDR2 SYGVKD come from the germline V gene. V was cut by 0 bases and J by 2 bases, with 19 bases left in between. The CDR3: CAISESIRPGRLQETQYF. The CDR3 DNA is TGTGCCATCAGTGAGTCGATTCGCCCAGGGAGACTACAAGAGACCCAGTACTTC.

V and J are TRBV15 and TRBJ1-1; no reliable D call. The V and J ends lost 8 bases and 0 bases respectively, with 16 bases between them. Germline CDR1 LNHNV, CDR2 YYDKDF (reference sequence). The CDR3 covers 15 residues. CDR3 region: CATSPGWVVNTEAFF. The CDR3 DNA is TGTGCCACCTCACCCGGCTGGGTCGTGAACACTGAAGCTTTCTTT.

CDR3 sequence (DNA): TGTGCCAGCAGAAATGGGCCCTACGAGCAGTACTTC. Translated, it gives CASRNGPYEQYF. The chain has TRBV5-4 and TRBJ2-7; no clear D. CDR3 length: 12 amino acids. The germline CDR1 and CDR2 sequences are SGHNT and YYREEE (reference sequence). V lost 5 bases and J 2 bases, leaving 8 bases between the germline ends.

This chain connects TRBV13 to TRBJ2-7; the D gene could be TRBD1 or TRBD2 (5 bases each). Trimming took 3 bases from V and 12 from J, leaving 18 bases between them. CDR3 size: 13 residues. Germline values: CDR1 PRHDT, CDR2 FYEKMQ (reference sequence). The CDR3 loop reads CASSLKGRDVVYF. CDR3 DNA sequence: TGTGCCAGCAGCTTGAAGGGACGGGACGTTGTGTACTTC.

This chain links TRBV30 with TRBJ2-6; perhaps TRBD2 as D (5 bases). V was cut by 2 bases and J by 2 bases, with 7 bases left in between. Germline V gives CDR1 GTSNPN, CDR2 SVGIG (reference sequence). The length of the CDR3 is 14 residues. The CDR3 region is CAWSIGAGANVLTF. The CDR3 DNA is TGTGCCTGGAGTATCGGGGCTGGGGCCAACGTCCTGACTTTC.

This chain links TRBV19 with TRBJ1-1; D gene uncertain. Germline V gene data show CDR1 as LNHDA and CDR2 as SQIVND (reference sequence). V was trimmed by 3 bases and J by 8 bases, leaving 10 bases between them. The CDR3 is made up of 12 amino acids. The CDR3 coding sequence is TGTGCCAGTAGTATCGAGGGTAACGAAGCTTTCTTT. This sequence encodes CASSIEGNEAFF.

CDR3 loop: CASSLAPWDEQYF. DNA for the CDR3: TGTGCCAGCAGCTTAGCGCCATGGGACGAGCAGTACTTC. V is TRBV11-2 and J is TRBJ2-7; D call uncertain. V dropped 1 base and J dropped 5 bases, with 9 bases sitting between them. The CDR3 covers 13 residues. The germline V gene has CDR1 SGHAT and CDR2 FQNNGV.

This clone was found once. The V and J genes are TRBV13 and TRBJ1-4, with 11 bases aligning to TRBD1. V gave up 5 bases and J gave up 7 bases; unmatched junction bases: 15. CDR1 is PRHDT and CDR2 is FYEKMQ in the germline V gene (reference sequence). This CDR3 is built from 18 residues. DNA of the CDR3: TGTGCCAGCAGCACCACCCCGGGACAGGGGGTTGACGGTGAAAAACTGTTTTTT. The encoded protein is CASSTTPGQGVDGEKLFF.

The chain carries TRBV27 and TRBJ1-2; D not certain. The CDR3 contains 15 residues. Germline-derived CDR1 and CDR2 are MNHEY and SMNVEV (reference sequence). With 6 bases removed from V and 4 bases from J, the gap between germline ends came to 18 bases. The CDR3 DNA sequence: TGTGCCAGCAGCAGTCAGACGGCCGGACTCTATGGCTACACCTTC. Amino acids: CASSSQTAGLYGYTF.